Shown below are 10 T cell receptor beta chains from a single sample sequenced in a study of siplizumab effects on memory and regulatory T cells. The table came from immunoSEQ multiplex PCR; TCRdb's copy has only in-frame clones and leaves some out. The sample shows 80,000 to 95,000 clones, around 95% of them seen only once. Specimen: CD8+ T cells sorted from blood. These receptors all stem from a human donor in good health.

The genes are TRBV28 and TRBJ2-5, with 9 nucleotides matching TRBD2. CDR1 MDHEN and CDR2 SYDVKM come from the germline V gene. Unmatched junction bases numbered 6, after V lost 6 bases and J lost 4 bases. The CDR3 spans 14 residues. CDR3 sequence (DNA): TGTGCCAGCAGGGGGCGGGAGGGCCGAGAGACCCAGTACTTC. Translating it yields CASRGREGRETQYF.

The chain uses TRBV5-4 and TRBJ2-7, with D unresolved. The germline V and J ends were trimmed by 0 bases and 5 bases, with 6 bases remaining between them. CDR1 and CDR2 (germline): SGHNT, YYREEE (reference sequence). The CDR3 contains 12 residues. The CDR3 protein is CASSLGFHEQYF. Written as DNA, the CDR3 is TGTGCCAGCAGCTTGGGATTCCACGAGCAGTACTTC.

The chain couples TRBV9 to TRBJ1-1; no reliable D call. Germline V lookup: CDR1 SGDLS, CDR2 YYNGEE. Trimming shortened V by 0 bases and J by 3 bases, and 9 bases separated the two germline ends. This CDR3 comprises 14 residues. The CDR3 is CASSVGEMHTEAFF. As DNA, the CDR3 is TGTGCCAGCAGCGTAGGGGAGATGCACACTGAAGCTTTCTTT.

This chain's CDR3 is CASSQLMGLAVYEQYF. The CDR3 DNA follows: TGTGCCAGCAGCCAGTTGATGGGACTAGCGGTCTACGAGCAGTACTTC. This chain connects TRBV14 to TRBJ2-7; 11 bases match TRBD2. From germline, CDR1 is SGHDN and CDR2 FVKESK. This CDR3 comprises 16 residues. Trimming cost V 3 bases and J 3 bases; bases outside gene matches: 7.

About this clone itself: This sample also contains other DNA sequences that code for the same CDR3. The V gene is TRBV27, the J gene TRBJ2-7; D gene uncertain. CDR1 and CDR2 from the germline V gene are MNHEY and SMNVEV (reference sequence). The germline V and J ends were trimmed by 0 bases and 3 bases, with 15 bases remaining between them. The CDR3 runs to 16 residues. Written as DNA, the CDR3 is TGTGCCAGCAGTTTATCTTTAGTAGTAACCTTCTACGAGCAGTACTTC. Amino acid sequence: CASSLSLVVTFYEQYF.

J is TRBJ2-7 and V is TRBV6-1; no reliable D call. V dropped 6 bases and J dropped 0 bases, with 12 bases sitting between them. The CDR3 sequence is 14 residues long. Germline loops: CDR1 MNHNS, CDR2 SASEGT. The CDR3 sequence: CASRDLTYSYEQYF. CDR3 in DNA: TGTGCCAGCAGAGATCTGACTTACTCCTACGAGCAGTACTTC.

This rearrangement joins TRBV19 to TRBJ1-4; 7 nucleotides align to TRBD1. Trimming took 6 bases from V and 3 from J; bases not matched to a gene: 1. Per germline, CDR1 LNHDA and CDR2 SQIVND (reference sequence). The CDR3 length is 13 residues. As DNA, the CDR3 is TGTGCCAGTAGGACAGGGTCTAATGAAAAACTGTTTTTT. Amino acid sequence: CASRTGSNEKLFF.

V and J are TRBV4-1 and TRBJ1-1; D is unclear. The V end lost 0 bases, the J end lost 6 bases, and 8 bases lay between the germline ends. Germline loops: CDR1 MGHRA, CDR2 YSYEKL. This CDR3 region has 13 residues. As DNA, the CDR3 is TGCGCCAGCAGCCAAGATCGCGTCGCTGAAGCTTTCTTT. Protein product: CASSQDRVAEAFF.

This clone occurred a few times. This CDR3 is CAISELWDRVYSGNTIYF. DNA of the CDR3: TGTGCCATCAGTGAGCTTTGGGACAGGGTCTATTCTGGAAACACCATATATTTT. The gene calls are TRBV10-3 and TRBJ1-3; 9 nucleotides align to TRBD1. From germline, CDR1 is ENHRY and CDR2 SYGVKD. V lost 2 bases, J lost 1 base, and 9 bases stayed unmatched. There are 18 residues in the CDR3.

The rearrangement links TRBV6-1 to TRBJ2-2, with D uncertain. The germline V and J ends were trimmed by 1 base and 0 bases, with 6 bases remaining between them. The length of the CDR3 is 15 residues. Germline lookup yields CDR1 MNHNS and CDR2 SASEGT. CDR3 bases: TGTGCCAGCAGTGAAGAGGACGCGAACACCGGGGAGCTGTTTTTT. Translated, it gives CASSEEDANTGELFF.